These 5 T cell receptor beta chains came from one sample sequenced in a study of T cells in Graves' hyperthyroidism and ophthalmopathy. Researchers amplified the TCR beta CDR3 regions from RNA transcripts. The TCR CDR3 was amplified in a first-round RT-PCR using the HTBI primer set. TCRdb independently ran MiXCR on the multiplex PCR reads; one entry per CDR3 protein. The sample consists of 600,000 to 650,000 distinct CDR3 sequences, about 16% of them appearing once. The sequencing sample was made of blood. These receptors were collected from a woman aged 25 to 39 with Graves' hyperthyroidism.

Turning to this clonotype: An end of the junction differs from the germline gene, which may be a read error. The chain couples TRBV7-8 to TRBJ2-1; TRBD2 agrees at 9 bases. The germline V gene encodes CDR1 SGHVS and CDR2 FQNEAQ. The CDR3 contains 16 residues. The CDR3 region has the DNA TGTGCCAGCAGCTCTACCTTTAATAGCGGGAGCAATGAGCAGTCCTTC. Its protein is CASSSTFNSGSNEQSF.

In its sample, this clonotype was seen a few times. The V and J genes are TRBV7-8 and TRBJ1-3; 8 bases map to TRBD1. Germline lookup yields CDR1 SGHVS and CDR2 FQNEAQ. CDR3 length equals 14 residues. Trimming removed 4 bases from V and 7 bases from J; junction bases left unmatched: 6. The CDR3 region is CASSSGGAENTIYF. CDR3 in DNA: TGTGCCAGCAGCTCAGGGGGCGCGGAGAACACCATATATTTT.

The V call is TRBV4-3, the J call TRBJ2-1, with 7 nucleotides matching TRBD2. The CDR3 extends over 14 amino acids. V was pared by 1 base and J by 6 bases, with 3 bases of the junction left unmatched. The V gene's germline CDR1 is LGHNA and CDR2 YSLEER. CDR3 residues: CASSQATSVNEQFF. The CDR3 region has the DNA TGCGCCAGCAGCCAAGCCACTAGCGTCAATGAGCAGTTCTTC.

The V gene is TRBV7-3, the J gene TRBJ2-1; 12 nucleotides agree with TRBD2. Looked up from germline, CDR1 is SGHTA and CDR2 is FQGTGA. CDR3 length: 15 residues. Trimming cost V 5 bases and J 7 bases; bases outside gene matches: 6. CDR3 residues: CASSRTSGTANEQFF. The CDR3 bases are TGTGCCAGCAGCAGGACTAGCGGGACTGCTAATGAGCAGTTCTTC.

The table lists this clonotype with many counts. The rearrangement links TRBV10-1 to TRBJ2-7; D is unclear. The CDR3 consists of 13 residues. V lost 4 bases, J lost 5 bases, and 12 bases lay in between. Germline CDR1 reads WNHNN; CDR2 reads SYGVQD (reference sequence). CDR3 amino acids: CASSVSSFDEQYF. The CDR3 DNA follows: TGCGCCAGCAGTGTGTCGAGTTTCGACGAGCAGTACTTC.